This T cell receptor beta chain was captured by sequencing in a study of prognosis after radiotherapy for stage I lung cancer listed by TCRdb under 2021. Some background on the complete study: Roughly 20 stage I NSCLC patients were enrolled in Nanjing, China, between 2018 and January 2019. In every patient, SBRT was given without any concurrent therapy. Four of the 19 patients developed distant metastases after SBRT, at a median of approximately 7 months; the other 15 showed no significant progression. Squamous cell carcinoma histology was identified in 7 or 8 patients, and adenocarcinoma histology was identified in twelve patients. Using image-guided IMRT or VMAT, SBRT was delivered in 3 to 5 fractions at a biologically effective dose of at least 100 Gy. For each of the roughly 19 patients, one blood sample was taken before SBRT and one after, so the study sequenced about 40 samples in total. This study profiled peripheral blood TCR beta repertoires from stage I NSCLC patients before and after stereotactic body radiotherapy and linked the repertoires to distant failure. Oligometastatic NSCLC after surgical resection of the primary tumor was present in roughly 5 patients, while newly diagnosed primary stage I lung tumors were present in approximately 15. The cohort included about a dozen men and five or six women, with a median age of approximately 76 years and a range of roughly 53 to 85 years. Every patient was deemed medically inoperable, around twelve because of comorbidities and 7 because they refused surgery.

All patients had node-negative disease on CT and PET/CT, and none had a history of other malignancies or had previously received chemotherapy or radiotherapy. At each of the two time points, six milliliters of peripheral venous blood were collected into EDTA tubes. Ficoll-Paque Plus density-gradient centrifugation was used to isolate PBMCs. Samples were stored at -80°C immediately after collection until analysis. Broad study findings and their caveats: A decrease in unique TCR clone counts was observed after SBRT (median roughly 10,000 before versus some 7,000 after; Wilcoxon paired P=0.011). Tumor specificity of expanded TCR clones was not determined. Differences by metastasis status were reportedly seen in TRBV and TRBJ usage frequencies, involving two V genes at baseline and, after SBRT, several V genes and two J genes. The study was limited by the small cohort and short follow-up, and independent validation of the study findings is required. Post-SBRT Shannon entropy and its change from baseline were lower in patients who developed distant metastases; baseline Shannon entropy was not associated with metastases. No adjustment for multiple comparisons was applied to any of the reported P values.

This clonotype was detected ten times or more. Which antigen it targets is not known. Per-base quality was not reported, and no clone a single base away is much larger than it. Two rounds of multiplex PCR were used to amplify the TCR beta CDR3 region from genomic DNA. The first PCR round used primers specific to each TRBV and TRBJ gene, and the primer sequences were filed in Chinese patent CN105087789A. Universal primers were used in the second PCR round. The Roche High Pure PCR Template Preparation Kit was used to extract genomic DNA from frozen PBMCs. Libraries were sequenced paired-end with 151 bp reads on an Illumina HiSeq 3000. Concerning the study's data processing: CutAdapt was used to discard raw reads that did not contain the multiplex PCR primer sequences. PEAR was used to merge high-quality paired reads into contigs. By aligning each contig to reference sequences, MiXCR assigned the TRB V, D and J gene segments to that contig. CDR3 sequences were clustered by base quality and sequence similarity to remove sequencing errors. Diversity was calculated as Shannon entropy divided by the natural log of the number of productive TCR sequences. Clonality was computed as one minus the ratio of Shannon entropy to the natural log of the number of unique clonotypes. Using the Youden index from ROC curves, the researchers picked the repertoire-metric cut-offs for progression-free survival, and all analyses were carried out in R 3.5.3. TCRdb applied fastp at Q25 and MiXCR to the public reads, then kept only in-frame beta chains. Every distinct CDR3 protein forms one entry, paired with its most common genes and DNA. These V and J calls are TCRdb output, not the study's own analysis. The table for this sample lists 17,000 or so distinct CDR3 sequences; approximately 28% of them were counted only once. The top ten clonotypes cover approximately 32% of the sample.

The sample here was PBMCs, taken before or after stereotactic body radiation therapy (not recorded which). The source of this sequence is a donor aged 50 or older with non-small cell lung cancer.

CDR3 protein: CASSQKGAGVGTDTQYF. The DNA sequence is as follows: TGTGCCAGCAGCCAAAAAGGAGCGGGAGTTGGAACAGATACGCAGTATTTT. The sequence is built from TRBV3-1 and TRBJ2-3; 8 nucleotides in the junction match TRBD2. The junction shows trimming of 2 bases on V and 3 bases on J, and the gene matches do not reach 10 bases of it. Measured from the cysteine to the phenylalanine, the CDR3 is 17 residues long. Only the CDR3 region is kept as DNA, spanning 51 bases read in frame from base 1. CDR1 and CDR2 (LGHDT, YNNKEL) derive from the germline V gene (reference sequence).